The next 10 T cell receptor beta chains were all read from a single sample in a study of blood T cells in healthy people across ages. Primers used in a second PCR of roughly 6 to 11 cycles were a sample-barcoded 5' primer and a J-beta primer mix. A single record per CDR3 protein comes from TCRdb applying MiXCR to the 5' RACE reads. This table holds 800,000 to 950,000 distinct CDR3 sequences, roughly 29% found once. A further study also used this sample, focusing on T cells of mothers and their children.

Sequenced: blood. All receptors derive from a woman in her thirties or forties in good health.

The chain employs TRBV28 and TRBJ2-1; TRBD2 aligns across 7 bases. The CDR3 runs to 11 residues. CDR1 is MDHEN, CDR2 SYDVKM, per germline. In DNA, the CDR3 is TGTGCTACCAATGGGGGAGGGGAGCAGTTCTTC. It specifies CATNGGGEQFF. The full variable domain, in which reference TRBV28 and TRBJ2-1 provide the parts outside the CDR3, is DVKVTQSSRYLVKRTGEKVFLECVQDMDHENMFWYRQDPGLGLRLIYFSYDVKMKEKGDIPEGYSVSREKKERFSLILESASTNQTSMYLCATNGGGEQFFGPGTRLTVL.

This chain links TRBV5-1 with TRBJ2-4; TRBD2 aligns across 8 bases. The CDR3 is 16 residues long. V shed 0 bases, J shed 1 base, and the junction held 3 bases outside the gene matches. Germline CDR1 reads SGHRS; CDR2 reads YFSETQ. The CDR3 bases are TGCGCCAGCAGCTTGGTAGCGGGGTTGGCCAAAAACATTCAGTACTTC. This gives the protein CASSLVAGLAKNIQYF. The complete variable domain, with remaining parts taken from reference TRBV5-1 and TRBJ2-4, reads KAGVTQTPRYLIKTRGQQVTLSCSPISGHRSVSWYQQTPGQGLQFLFEYFSETQRNKGNFPGRFSGRQFSNSRSEMNVSTLELGDSALYLCASSLVAGLAKNIQYFGAGTRLSVL.

A few counts support this clonotype. This chain links TRBV20-1 with TRBJ2-5, with D unclear. Germline CDR1 and CDR2: DFQATT and SNEGSKA (reference sequence). V was shortened by 0 bases and J by 3 bases, with 8 bases between the two germline ends. The CDR3 is 13 amino acids. CDR3 in amino acids: CSAREVGKETQYF. Written as DNA, the CDR3 is TGCAGTGCTAGAGAAGTGGGGAAAGAGACCCAGTACTTC.

This clonotype was detected ten times or more. The chain recombines TRBV5-1 with TRBJ2-7; D is uncertain. The CDR3 contains 13 residues. Germline V gives CDR1 SGHRS, CDR2 YFSETQ. V lost 5 bases to trimming and J lost 3 bases, with 12 bases between them. The CDR3, as DNA: TGCGCCAGCAGGCCGTCGACGGGCTACGAGCAGTACTTC. Translating it yields CASRPSTGYEQYF. Using reference TRBV5-1 and TRBJ2-7 for the parts outside the CDR3, the full variable domain is KAGVTQTPRYLIKTRGQQVTLSCSPISGHRSVSWYQQTPGQGLQFLFEYFSETQRNKGNFPGRFSGRQFSNSRSEMNVSTLELGDSALYLCASRPSTGYEQYFGPGTRLTVT.

This clonotype turned up a few times. A much more abundant neighbour one base away suggests this may be a read error. The V and J genes are TRBV28 and TRBJ2-4; D may be TRBD1 (6 bases). The tail of the sequence fits TRBJ2-7 better, so the J call may be wrong. This CDR3 has 17 residues. Germline V gene lookup returns CDR1 MDHEN and CDR2 SYDVKM. CDR3 residues: CASSLCRQGSPSCEQYF. As DNA, the CDR3 is TGTGCCAGCAGTTTATGCCGGCAGGGGTCCCCCTCTTGCGAGCAGTACTTC.

This clonotype was observed at least ten times. The chain recombines TRBV12-3 or TRBV12-4 with TRBJ1-2; D may be TRBD1 (5 bases). The V gene lost 6 bases and the J gene lost 8 bases, with 13 bases spanning the gap. The CDR3 has 12 amino acids. The CDR3 region is CASSPARGGYTF. CDR3 nucleotides: TGTGCCAGCAGCCCCGCCCGGGGGGGCTACACCTTC.

In this sample, this clonotype turned up many times. The rearrangement links TRBV11-2 to TRBJ1-2; D unclear. Per the germline V gene, CDR1 is SGHAT and CDR2 is FQNNGV. V dropped 6 bases and J dropped 0 bases, with 17 bases sitting between them. The CDR3 consists of 16 residues. CDR3: CASRPLGRKTNYGYTF. The CDR3 DNA reads TGTGCCAGCAGACCCCTCGGAAGGAAAACTAACTATGGCTACACCTTC.

This clonotype came up a few times. The V gene is TRBV9, the J gene TRBJ2-5; 7 bases map to TRBD1. Germline trimming cut 0 bases from V and 2 bases from J; bases unmatched to any gene: 7. CDR3 length: 16 amino acids. The germline CDR1 and CDR2 sequences are SGDLS and YYNGEE. CDR3 in DNA: TGTGCCAGCAGCGTAGCAGGACAGGTGAAGCAAGAGACCCAGTACTTC. This encodes CASSVAGQVKQETQYF.

There are a few counts of this clonotype. The chain combines TRBV7-2 with TRBJ2-7, with 11 bases lining up with TRBD1. Per the germline V gene, CDR1 is SGHTA and CDR2 is FQGNSA. V trimming: 7 bases; J trimming: 2 bases; junction bases outside the gene matches: 16. CDR3 size: 18 residues. CDR3 loop: CASTSRTGGMDGPYEQYF. The CDR3 DNA sequence: TGTGCCAGCACCTCTAGGACAGGGGGCATGGACGGTCCCTACGAGCAGTACTTC.

The chain uses TRBV9 and TRBJ1-6, with a possible D match to TRBD1 (5 bases). This CDR3 is 14 amino acids long. Germline CDR1 and CDR2: SGDLS and YYNGEE. V was pared by 0 bases and J by 8 bases, with 9 bases between. The CDR3 sequence: CASSVDGGDSPLHF. CDR3 sequence (DNA): TGTGCCAGCAGCGTAGATGGGGGGGATTCACCCCTCCACTTT.